This TCR beta chain was recorded in a study of shared clonotypes between healthy human individuals. Sequenced by immunoSEQ multiplex PCR; TCRdb stores in-frame clones only, minus some. This sample has 1,500,000 or so clones, with roughly 97% found just once. The V segment lost 5 bases and the J segment 0 bases; nucleotides outside the gene matches: 6. The CDR3 length is 16 residues. From germline, CDR1 is SGHTA and CDR2 FQGNSA. This clonotype was obtained from a man between 25 and 39 years old in good health. The sample taken for sequencing was naive CD4+ T cells sorted from blood. The sample's subset: CD45RA+ positively selected. The chain is built from TRBV7-2 and TRBJ2-7; 11 positions match TRBD1. This chain's CDR3 is CASSLGTGGISYEQYF. CDR3 in DNA: TGTGCCAGCAGCCTAGGGACAGGGGGGATCTCCTACGAGCAGTACTTC.